This T cell receptor (beta chain) was observed in a study of glioma-infiltrating T cells after dendritic cell vaccination. As for the study in general: Between 2003 and 2012, patients got autologous tumor lysate-pulsed dendritic cell vaccines. Patients received three intradermal dendritic cell vaccine injections at biweekly intervals.

The junction had 15 bases not matched to a gene; V was cut back by 7 bases and J by 9 bases. Per germline, CDR1 SNHLY and CDR2 FYNNEI. The CDR3 totals 15 residues. The method was immunoSEQ multiplex PCR; TCRdb's version includes in-frame clones alone and lacks a portion of them. The data contain approximately 36,000 clones, around 80% of them singletons. This chain connects TRBV2 to TRBJ2-1; 7 bases align to TRBD1. This clonotype was sampled from a human donor with glioblastoma. This sample comprised blood, obtained before dendritic cell vaccination. CDR3 loop: CASTEGTVRPGEQFF. DNA for the CDR3: TGTGCCAGCACCGAAGGGACAGTCCGCCCCGGTGAGCAGTTCTTC.